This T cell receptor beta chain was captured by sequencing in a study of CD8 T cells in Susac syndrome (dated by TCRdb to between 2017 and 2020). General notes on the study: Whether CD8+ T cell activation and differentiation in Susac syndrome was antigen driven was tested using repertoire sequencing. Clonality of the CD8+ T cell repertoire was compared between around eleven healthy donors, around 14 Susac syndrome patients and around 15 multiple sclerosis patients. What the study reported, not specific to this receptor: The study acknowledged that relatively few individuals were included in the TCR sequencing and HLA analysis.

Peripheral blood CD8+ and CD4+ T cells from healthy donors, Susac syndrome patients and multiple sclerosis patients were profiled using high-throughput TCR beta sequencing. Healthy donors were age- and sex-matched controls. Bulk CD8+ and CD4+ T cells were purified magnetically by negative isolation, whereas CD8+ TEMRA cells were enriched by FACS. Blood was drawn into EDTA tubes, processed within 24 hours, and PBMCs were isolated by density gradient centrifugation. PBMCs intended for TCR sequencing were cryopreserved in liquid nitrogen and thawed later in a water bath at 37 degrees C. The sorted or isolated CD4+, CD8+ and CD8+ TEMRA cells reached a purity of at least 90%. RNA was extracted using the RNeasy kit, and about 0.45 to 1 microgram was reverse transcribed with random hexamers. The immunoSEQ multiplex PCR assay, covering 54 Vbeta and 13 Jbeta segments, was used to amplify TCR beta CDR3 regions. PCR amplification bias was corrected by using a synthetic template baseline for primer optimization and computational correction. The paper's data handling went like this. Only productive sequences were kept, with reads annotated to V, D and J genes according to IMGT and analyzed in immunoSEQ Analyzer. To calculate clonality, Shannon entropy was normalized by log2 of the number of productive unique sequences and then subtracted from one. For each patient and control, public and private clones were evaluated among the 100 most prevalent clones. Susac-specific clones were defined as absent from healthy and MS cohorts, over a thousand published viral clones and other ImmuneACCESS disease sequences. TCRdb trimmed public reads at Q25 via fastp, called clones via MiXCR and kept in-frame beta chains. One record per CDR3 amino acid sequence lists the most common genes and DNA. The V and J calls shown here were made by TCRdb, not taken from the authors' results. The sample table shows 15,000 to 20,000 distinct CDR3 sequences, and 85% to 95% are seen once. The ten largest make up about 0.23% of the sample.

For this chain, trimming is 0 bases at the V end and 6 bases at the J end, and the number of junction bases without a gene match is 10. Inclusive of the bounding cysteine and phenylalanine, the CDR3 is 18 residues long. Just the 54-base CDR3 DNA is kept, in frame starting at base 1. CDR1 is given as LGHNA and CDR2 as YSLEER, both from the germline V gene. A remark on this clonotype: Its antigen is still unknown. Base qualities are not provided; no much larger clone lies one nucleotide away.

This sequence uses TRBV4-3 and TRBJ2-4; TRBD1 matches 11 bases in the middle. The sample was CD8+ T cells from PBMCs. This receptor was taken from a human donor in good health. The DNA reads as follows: TGCGCCAGCAGCCAAGATTTGGTGTGGGGACAGGGGGGAAACATTCAGTACTTC. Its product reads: CASSQDLVWGQGGNIQYF.